The text below deals with one T cell receptor beta chain. The data were obtained in a study of blood T cell repertoires in COVID-19. Germline-derived CDR1 and CDR2 are SEHNR and FQNEAQ (reference sequence). Trimming shortened V by 2 bases and J by 1 base, and 14 bases separated the two germline ends. This CDR3 contains 16 residues. Clones were sequenced by immunoSEQ multiplex PCR, and TCRdb holds only the in-frame ones, with some missing. The table shows some 200,000 clones, with about 85% occurring only once. The chain carries TRBV7-9 and TRBJ1-2; D may be TRBD1 (5 bases). The origin of this receptor is a woman aged 25 to 39 who had recovered from COVID-19. Sequencing used PBMCs or T cells enriched from blood (not recorded which). This chain's CDR3 is CASSLWSDRFNYGYTF. The CDR3 bases are TGTGCCAGCAGCTTATGGAGTGACAGATTTAACTATGGCTACACCTTC.